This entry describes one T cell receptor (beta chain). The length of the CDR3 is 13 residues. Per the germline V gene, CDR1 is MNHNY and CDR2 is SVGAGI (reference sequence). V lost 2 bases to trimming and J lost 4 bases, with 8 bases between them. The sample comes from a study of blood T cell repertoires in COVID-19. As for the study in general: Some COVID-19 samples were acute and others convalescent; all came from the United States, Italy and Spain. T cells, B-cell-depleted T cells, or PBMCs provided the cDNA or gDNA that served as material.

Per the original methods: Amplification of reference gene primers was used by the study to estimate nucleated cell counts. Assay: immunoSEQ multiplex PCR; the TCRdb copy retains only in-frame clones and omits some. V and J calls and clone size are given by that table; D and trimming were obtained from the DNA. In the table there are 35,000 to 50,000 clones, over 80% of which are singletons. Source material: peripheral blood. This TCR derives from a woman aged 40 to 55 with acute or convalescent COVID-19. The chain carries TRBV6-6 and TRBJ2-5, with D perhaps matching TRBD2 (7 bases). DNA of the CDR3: TGTGCCAGCAGTTACGGGGGGGCAGAGACCCAGTACTTC. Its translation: CASSYGGAETQYF.